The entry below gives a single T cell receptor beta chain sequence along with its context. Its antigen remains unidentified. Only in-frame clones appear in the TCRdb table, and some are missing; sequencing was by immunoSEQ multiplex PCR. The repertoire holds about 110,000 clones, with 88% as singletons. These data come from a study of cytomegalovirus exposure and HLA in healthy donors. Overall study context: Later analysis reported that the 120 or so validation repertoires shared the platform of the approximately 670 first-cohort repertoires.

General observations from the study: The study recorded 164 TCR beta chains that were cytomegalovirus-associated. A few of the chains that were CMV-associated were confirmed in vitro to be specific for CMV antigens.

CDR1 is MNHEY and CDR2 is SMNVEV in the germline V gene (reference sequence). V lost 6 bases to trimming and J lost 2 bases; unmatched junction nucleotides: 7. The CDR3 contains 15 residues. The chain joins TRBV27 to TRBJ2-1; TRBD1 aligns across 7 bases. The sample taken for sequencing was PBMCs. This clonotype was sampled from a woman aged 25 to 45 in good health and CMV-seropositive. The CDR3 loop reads CASSKTGTAYNEQFF. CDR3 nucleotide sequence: TGTGCCAGCAGCAAAACCGGGACAGCCTACAATGAGCAGTTCTTC.